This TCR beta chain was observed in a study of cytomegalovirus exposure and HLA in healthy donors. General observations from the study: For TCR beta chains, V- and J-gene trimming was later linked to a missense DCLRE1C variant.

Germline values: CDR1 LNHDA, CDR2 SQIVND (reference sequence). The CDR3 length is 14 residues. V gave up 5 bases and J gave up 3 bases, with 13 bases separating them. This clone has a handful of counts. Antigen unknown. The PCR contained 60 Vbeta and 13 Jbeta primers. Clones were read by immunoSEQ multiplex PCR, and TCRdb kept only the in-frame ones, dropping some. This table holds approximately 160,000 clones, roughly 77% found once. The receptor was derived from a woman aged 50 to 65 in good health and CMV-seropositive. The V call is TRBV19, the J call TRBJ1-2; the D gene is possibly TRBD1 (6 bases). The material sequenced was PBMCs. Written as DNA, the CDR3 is TGTGCCAGTAGTGGGGGGGCGGTCCACTATGGCTACACCTTC. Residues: CASSGGAVHYGYTF.